A few counts support the clone carrying this TCR beta chain. Libraries were prepared by immunoSEQ multiplex PCR; TCRdb keeps only in-frame clonotypes and omits some of them. The data show nearly 25,000 clones, around two fifths seen once. This sample is drawn from a study of graft-versus-host responses after intestinal transplantation. Overall study context: Recipients got multivisceral, liver-intestinal, or isolated intestinal transplants.

The CDR3 is 17 residues long. Germline CDR1 reads LGHNA; CDR2 reads YNFKEQ. J was trimmed by 0 bases and V by 1 base; bases with no gene match: 4. CFSE-labeled responder cells (about 200,000) were plated with about 200,000 irradiated, violet-dye-labeled stimulator cells. Sorting after the reaction isolated proliferating CFSE-low CD3+CD4+ and CD3+CD8+ responders. V usage is TRBV4-2 and J usage is TRBJ2-5, with 11 positions matching TRBD2. The sample was alloreactive CD4+ T cells from a mixed lymphocyte reaction culture, taken before intestinal transplant. Subset described: CFSE-low proliferating T cells sorted from roughly six-day pre-transplant mixed lymphocyte reaction (GvH or HvG direction). This sequence was found in a human patient who received an intestinal transplant. CDR3 sequence: CASSQGLAGGHQETQYF. CDR3 DNA sequence: TGTGCCAGCAGCCAAGGCCTAGCGGGGGGACACCAAGAGACCCAGTACTTC.